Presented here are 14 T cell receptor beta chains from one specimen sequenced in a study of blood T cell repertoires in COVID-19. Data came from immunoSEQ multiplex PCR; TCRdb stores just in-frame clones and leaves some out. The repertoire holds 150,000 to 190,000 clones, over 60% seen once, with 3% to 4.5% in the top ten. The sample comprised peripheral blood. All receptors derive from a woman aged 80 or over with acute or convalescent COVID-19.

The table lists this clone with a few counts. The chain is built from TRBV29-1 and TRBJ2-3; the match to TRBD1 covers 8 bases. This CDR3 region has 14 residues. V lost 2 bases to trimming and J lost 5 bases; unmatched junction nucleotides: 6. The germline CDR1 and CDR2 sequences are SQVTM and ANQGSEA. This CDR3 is CSVERNRGKDTQYF. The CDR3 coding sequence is TGCAGCGTTGAAAGGAACAGGGGGAAAGATACGCAGTATTTT.

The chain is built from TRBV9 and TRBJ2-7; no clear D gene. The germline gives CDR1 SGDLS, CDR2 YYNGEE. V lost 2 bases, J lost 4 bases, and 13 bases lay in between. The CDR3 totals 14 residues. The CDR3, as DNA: TGTGCCAGCAGCGTTGGCACAGCCCAATACGAGCAGTACTTC. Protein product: CASSVGTAQYEQYF. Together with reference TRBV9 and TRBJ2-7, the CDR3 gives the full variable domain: DSGVTQTPKHLITATGQRVTLRCSPRSGDLSVYWYQQSLDQGLQFLIQYYNGEERAKGNILERFSAQQFPDLHSELNLSSLELGDSALYFCASSVGTAQYEQYFGPGTRLTVT.

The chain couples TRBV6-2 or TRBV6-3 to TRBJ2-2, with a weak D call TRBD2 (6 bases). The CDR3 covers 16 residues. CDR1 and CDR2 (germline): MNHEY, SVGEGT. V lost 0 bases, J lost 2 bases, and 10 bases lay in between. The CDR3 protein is CASSYSRDSNTGELFF. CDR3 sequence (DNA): TGTGCCAGCAGTTACTCGAGGGACTCCAACACCGGGGAGCTGTTTTTT.

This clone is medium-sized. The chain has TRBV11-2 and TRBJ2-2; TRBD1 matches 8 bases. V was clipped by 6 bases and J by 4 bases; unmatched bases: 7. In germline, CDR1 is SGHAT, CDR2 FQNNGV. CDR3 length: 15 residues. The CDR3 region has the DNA TGTGCCAGCAGACTGACAGGGGAAAGCACCGGGGAGCTGTTTTTT. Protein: CASRLTGESTGELFF.

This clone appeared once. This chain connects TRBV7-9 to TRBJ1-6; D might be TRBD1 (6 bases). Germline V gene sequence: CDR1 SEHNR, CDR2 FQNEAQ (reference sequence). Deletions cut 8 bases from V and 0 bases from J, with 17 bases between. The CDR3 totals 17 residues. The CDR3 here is CASDLGAASSYNSPLHF. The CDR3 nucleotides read TGTGCCAGCGATTTGGGGGCAGCAAGCTCCTATAATTCACCCCTCCACTTT.

The DNA of the CDR3 is TGTGCCAGCAGTGAACCACCAGGACAAGAGACCCAGTACTTC. This encodes CASSEPPGQETQYF. The rearrangement uses TRBV25-1 and TRBJ2-5; no reliable D call. With 2 bases removed from V and 2 bases from J, the gap between germline ends came to 9 bases. Per germline, CDR1 MGHDK and CDR2 SYGVNS. This CDR3 comprises 14 residues.

CDR3 amino acids: CASSLIAGGQGDTQYF. The DNA for the CDR3 is TGTGCCAGTAGTCTTATAGCGGGGGGGCAGGGAGATACGCAGTATTTT. This sequence joins TRBV19 and TRBJ2-3; 11 bases are shared with TRBD2. This CDR3 region has 16 residues. Trimming at V came to 5 bases and at J to 5 bases, leaving 9 bases not matched to a gene. Germline V gene data show CDR1 as LNHDA and CDR2 as SQIVND (reference sequence).

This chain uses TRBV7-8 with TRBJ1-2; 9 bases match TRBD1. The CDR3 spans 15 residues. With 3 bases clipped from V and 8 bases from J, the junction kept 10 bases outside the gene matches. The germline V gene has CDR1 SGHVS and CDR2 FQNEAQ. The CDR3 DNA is TGTGCCAGCAGCTTTGGGACAGGGCCTGGGATGGGCTACACCTTC. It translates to CASSFGTGPGMGYTF. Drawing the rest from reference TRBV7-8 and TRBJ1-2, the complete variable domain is GAGVSQSPRYKVAKRGQDVALRCDPISGHVSLFWYQQALGQGPEFLTYFQNEAQLDKSGLPSDRFFAERPEGSVSTLKIQRTQQEDSAVYLCASSFGTGPGMGYTFGSGTRLTVV.

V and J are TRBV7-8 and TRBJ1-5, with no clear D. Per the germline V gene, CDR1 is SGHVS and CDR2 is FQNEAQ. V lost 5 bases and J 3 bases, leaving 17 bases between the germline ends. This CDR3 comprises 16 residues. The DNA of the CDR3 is TGTGCCAGCAGCGTAGGGCCTTTGGAGCTCAATCAGCCCCAGCATTTT. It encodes CASSVGPLELNQPQHF.

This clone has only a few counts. The CDR3 here is CASSASQERSYNEQFF. CDR3 DNA: TGTGCCAGCAGCGCCTCCCAGGAACGCTCCTACAATGAGCAGTTCTTC. The chain is built from TRBV5-4 and TRBJ2-1; D unclear. In germline, CDR1 is SGHNT, CDR2 YYREEE (reference sequence). The CDR3 totals 16 residues. Trimming stripped 4 bases from V and 0 bases from J, with 14 bases between.

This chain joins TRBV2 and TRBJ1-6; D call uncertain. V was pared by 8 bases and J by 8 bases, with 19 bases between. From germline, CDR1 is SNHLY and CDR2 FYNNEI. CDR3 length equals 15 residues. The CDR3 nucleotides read TGTGCCAGCGGCGGGGAACAGAAGGGCCATTCACCCCTCCACTTT. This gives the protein CASGGEQKGHSPLHF.

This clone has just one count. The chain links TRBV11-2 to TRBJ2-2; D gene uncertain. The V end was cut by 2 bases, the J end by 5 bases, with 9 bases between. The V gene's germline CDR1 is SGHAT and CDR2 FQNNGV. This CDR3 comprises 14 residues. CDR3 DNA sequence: TGTGCCAGCAGCTTAAGGTCTAGTACCGGGGAGCTGTTTTTT. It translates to CASSLRSSTGELFF.

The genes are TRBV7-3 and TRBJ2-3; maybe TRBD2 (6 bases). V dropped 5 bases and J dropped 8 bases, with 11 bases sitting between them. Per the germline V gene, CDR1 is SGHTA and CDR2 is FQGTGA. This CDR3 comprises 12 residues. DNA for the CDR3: TGTGCCAGCAGCCCCGGGACTCCTACGCAGTATTTT. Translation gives CASSPGTPTQYF.

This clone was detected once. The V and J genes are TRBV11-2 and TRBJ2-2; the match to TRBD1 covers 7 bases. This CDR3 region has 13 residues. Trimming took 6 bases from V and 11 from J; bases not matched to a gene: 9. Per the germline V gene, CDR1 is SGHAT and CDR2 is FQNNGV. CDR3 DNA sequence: TGTGCCAGCAGTCTCCAGACAGGGAGCGAGCTGTTTTTT. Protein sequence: CASSLQTGSELFF.